Reported below is one TCR beta chain. Its antigen remains unidentified. Per-base quality was not reported, and no clone a single base away is much larger than it. This specimen comes from a study of cytomegalovirus exposure and HLA in healthy donors (dated by TCRdb to about 2017). Study-level background: An earlier analysis of 587 of the donors reported about 260 Gb of sequence data and 90 million to 120 million unique TCR beta sequences obtained from about 179 million T cells. About 300 gigabases of sequencing data and roughly 81 million unique TCR sequences made up an early release that covered nearly 650 HLA-typed donors. Of the roughly 400 genotyped donors, roughly 80% fell in the genetic ancestry cluster associated with self-reported Caucasian donors. The aim of the study was to test whether cataloging public T cell receptors could identify signatures of past pathogen exposure. The study used immunosequencing to profile the T cell repertoires of several hundred subjects and linked those repertoires to cytomegalovirus serostatus. Besides the first cohort of hundreds of subjects, a separate validation cohort made up of 120 different subjects was used. To predict cytomegalovirus infection status, the study brought together high-throughput TCR immunosequencing, statistical association of individual TCRs with disease status, and machine learning. To study patterns of TCR occurrence, a later analysis re-analyzed previously published TCR beta repertoires from around 660 donors and added high-resolution HLA genotyping. Rather than using new phenotypic data, the later analysis identified candidate immune exposures from TCR beta sequences and from how often those sequences occurred across donors. An earlier analysis of 587 of the donors applied high-throughput TCR beta sequencing to assess whether each TCR beta V gene segment acted as functional or pseudogenic. Donor age, sex, ethnicity and CMV serostatus were collected together with the repertoire data. Genome-wide SNP genotypes for about 55% of the 666 donors were used in a later genetic analysis, which treated that subset as a discovery cohort. Every discovery cohort repertoire had been produced on one sequencing platform. HLA typing included class I and class II loci at four-digit resolution. Typing coverage varied by locus: roughly 629-640 donors for A, B, C, DRB1 and DQB1; around 560 for DQA1; around 570 for DPA1; about 450 for DPB1. A handful of DR-DQ haplotypes were treated as single units for association and clustering because of strong linkage in the cohort. On average, over 200,000 unique TCR beta nucleotide sequences were sequenced per donor among a few hundred genotyped donors of the cohort, with approximately 18% of those sequences being non-productive. Overall results and qualifications from the work: The authors suggested that the approach could potentially be generalized to other disease states and immunological phenotypes. According to a later analysis, TCR association rates differed among HLA loci, with DRB1 alleles showing the most associated TCRs and HLA-C alleles showing the fewest. In a later analysis, HLA-associated TCR beta chains were found to be more clonally expanded and to have lower generation probabilities than equally common non-associated chains. A further reported finding was that TCR beta sequences accurately predicted the HLA-A and HLA-B alleles for most subjects in the first cohort. Three of the identified cytomegalovirus-associated TCR beta chains were confirmed in vitro to be specific for cytomegalovirus antigens. When HLA alleles, especially DR and DQ, strongly co-occurred, TCR associations were difficult to assign to individual alleles. A total of 164 TCR beta chains were listed by the study as associated with cytomegalovirus. The cohort was sequenced for TCR beta chains only, and without alpha or paired-chain data the features that could be detected were limited. Compared with the approximately 710-donor mean, donors in an Asian-associated ancestry cluster had fewer N-insertions in productive TCRs, according to a later genetic analysis. At a false discovery rate of 0.05, a later analysis linked under 20,000 TCR beta sequences to specific HLA alleles. The earlier analysis of fewer than 750 of the donors excluded some 15 rarely observed V segments, including chromosome 9 orphons, because counts were too low. Sequencing depth was assumed to be roughly uniform across donors in the presence/absence analyses, though that assumption may not hold. Correlated functional status among segregating V segments might reflect linkage disequilibrium, but an unknown experimental factor could not be ruled out. An earlier analysis of 587 of the donors showed that most TCR beta V segments appeared in productive rearrangements either about 87% or about 30% of the time, which broadly matched IMGT annotations. In both the original and validation cohorts, the classifier was reported to diagnose cytomegalovirus status with high specificity and sensitivity. A group of highly shared sequence variants was considered likely to be a technical artifact of the sequencing pipeline. V-gene and J-gene trimming of TCR beta chains was associated with a missense DCLRE1C variant in a later genetic analysis, and the association was replicated in an independent cohort. According to a later analysis, parvovirus B19, influenza, CMV and Epstein-Barr virus appeared linked to several top co-occurrence clusters. HLA typing was unavailable for some donors at each locus, so association tests used only the typed subset. The only immune exposure information available for the cohort was CMV serostatus. While some public TCRs were present in many individuals, most TCR sequences turned up only very rarely across donors. Some IMGT-functional V segments, including TRBV6-2 and TRBV6-3, could not be told apart with the 87-base-pair reads, so those segments were excluded. In a later analysis, most CMV-associated TCR beta chains were found to appear HLA-restricted, with HLA associations seemingly driven largely by CMV exposure.

Receptors were amplified or captured by the immunoSEQ multiplex PCR assay. A mixture of 60 forward primers for TCR Vbeta segments and 13 reverse primers for TCR Jbeta segments was used in the multiplex PCR. A multiplex PCR assay on genomic DNA amplified the CDR3 region of rearranged TCR beta genes. The Illumina HiSeq System was used to sequence the amplified TCR beta libraries as 87-base-pair reads. Processing in the source paper ran as follows. In a later analysis, some 80 million unique TCR beta chains were counted across the roughly 700 repertoires, and roughly 10 million of these chains were shared by at least two donors. A nearest-neighbor algorithm error-corrected the raw reads and collapsed the reads into unique sequences, merging closely related sequences to remove PCR and sequencing errors. V, D and J gene segments were assigned by aligning CDR3 sequences to IMGT reference sequences. For a sequence to be retained, a match of at least six nucleotides to both a V gene segment and a J gene segment was required. Rearrangements were classified as productive when the CDR3 lacked stop codons and remained in frame with V and J, and all other rearrangements were classified as non-productive. Following IMGT convention, CDR3 was defined as the stretch from the second conserved V-encoded cysteine up to the conserved J-encoded phenylalanine. The earlier analysis of roughly 590 of the donors excluded sequences that lacked an unambiguous match to a single V gene segment. An earlier analysis of fewer than 750 of the donors called V segments functional above 56.7% productive rearrangements and segregating when the between-donor standard deviation exceeded 5%. A statistical classification framework was built for diagnosing cytomegalovirus status from the catalog of TCR beta chain sequences. In a later analysis, TCR nucleotide sequences were compared against IMGT/GENE-DB human TR gene sequences so that V and J genes could be assigned. The TCRdist pipeline was used in a later analysis to assign CDR3 sequences and most-parsimonious VDJ recombination scenarios. In a later analysis, every TCR beta chain was defined by the combination of its CDR3 amino acid sequence and its V-gene family, and reads without a unique V-gene family were dropped. In a later analysis, 500 to 700 highly shared, low-generation-probability nucleotide sequences were removed to address suspected cross-contamination and a sequencing artifact. In a later analysis, a clonal expansion index for each public chain was calculated from normalized within-repertoire ranks of inferred template counts. Generation probabilities in a later analysis came from a VDJ recombination model fitted to out-of-frame rearrangements, and those results were checked against IGoR. In a later analysis, TCR-TCR, TCR-HLA and TCR-CMV co-occurrence was scored with hypergeometric tests, and a repertoire-size bias correction was applied to TCR pairs. A later analysis estimated false discovery rates by permuting HLA or CMV assignments 20 times. In a later analysis, co-occurring TCRs were grouped using DBSCAN, with TCRdist sequence similarity added in when clustering inside HLA-allele-positive subsets. Repertoires with fewer than 30,000 or more than 120,000 public chains, plus five repertoires with anomalous nucleotide sharing, were excluded from co-occurrence clustering. The table comes from immuneACCESS by way of TCRdb, which keeps in-frame sequences with V and J called. Part of the clones is missing from these tables; in studies checked, under half for an unresolved V gene and the rest for unknown reasons. V and J calls and clone size are those listed in that table; D and trimming were worked out from the DNA. The sample contains around 110,000 clones, about 81% of them found a single time. Clones ranked in the top ten supply less than 3% of the sample.

The germline V gene sets CDR1 to MDHEN and CDR2 to SYDVKM. For this chain, trimming is 7 bases at the V end and 0 bases at the J end, and the number of junction bases without a gene match is 13. The CDR3, from cysteine to phenylalanine, totals 18 residues. Only CDR3 DNA is held: 54 bases, read in frame from base 1. The cohort consisted of some 730 healthy bone marrow donors. At the time of sampling, all cohort members were nominally healthy, though unrecorded immune exposures were likely present. The donor was CMV seropositive and belonged to the group of 250 to 300 seropositive cohort members. A peripheral blood sample was provided by each donor, and peripheral blood mononuclear cells were used for TCR beta sequencing. Genomic DNA extraction from the blood cell samples was performed with the Qiagen DNeasy Blood Extraction Kit.

Sequences were obtained from PBMCs. The rearranged chain carries TRBV28 and TRBJ2-2, and TRBD1 matches 8 of the central bases. The TCR sequence derives from a male donor in good health and CMV-seropositive. CDR3 sequence: CASTGPHPGQANTGELFF. The base sequence is TGTGCCAGCACTGGACCTCACCCGGGACAGGCGAACACCGGGGAGCTGTTTTTT.